This T cell receptor beta chain was captured in a study of long-term antiretroviral therapy in people with HIV. The immunoSEQ assay was v3.0, run at survey level. The data were produced by immunoSEQ multiplex PCR, yet TCRdb's version contains in-frame clones alone and is incomplete. The sample has tens of thousands of clones, over 90% seen once. Findings and limits, study-wide: From about 2003 to 2018, blood was obtained, possibly while participants received older ART regimens. Relative to transplant donor controls, diversity remained lower despite increasing after ART.

Per the germline V gene, CDR1 is SEHNR and CDR2 is FQNEAQ (reference sequence). This CDR3 is 17 amino acids long. V was cut by 1 base and J by 8 bases, with 20 bases left in between. A note on this clone: What it recognizes is unknown.

The gene calls are TRBV7-9 and TRBJ1-4; D may be TRBD1 (6 bases). Sequencing used unsorted PBMCs, obtained 7.6 years after starting antiretroviral therapy. The clonotype comes from a woman between 35 and 50 years old with HIV. The CDR3 reads CASSLGDRSPQHEKLFF. CDR3 bases: TGTGCCAGCAGCTTAGGTGACAGGTCCCCTCAGCACGAAAAACTGTTTTTT.